This T cell receptor (beta chain) was retrieved from a study of T cell responses to AZD1222 COVID-19 vaccine. Sequenced by immunoSEQ multiplex PCR; TCRdb stores in-frame clones only, minus some. The sample carries 150,000 or so clones, approximately 90% recorded once. V was shortened by 6 bases and J by 5 bases, with 16 bases between the two germline ends. The CDR3 contains 14 residues. The germline V gene has CDR1 LNHDA and CDR2 SQIVND (reference sequence). Sample: peripheral blood, taken on day 0 of AZD1222 vaccination. The J gene is TRBJ1-1, the V gene TRBV19; D possibly corresponds to TRBD1 (6 bases). The receptor was derived from an adult in good health. The CDR3 sequence: CASSQGRGRTEAFF. Here the CDR3 DNA reads TGTGCCAGTAGCCAGGGGAGGGGAAGGACTGAAGCTTTCTTT.